This T cell receptor (beta chain) was observed in a study of response to subunit inactivated influenza vaccine. TCRdb itself ran the RT-PCR reads through MiXCR, one entry per CDR3 protein. There are 750,000 to 850,000 distinct CDR3 sequences in the sample; about a fifth occur only once, and roughly 11% lies in the top ten. This clonotype was seen once. Antigen specificity is unknown. Study-wide points: Each seasonal influenza vaccination, the authors suggested, recruits few new T cells.

The CDR3 loop spans 16 amino acids. Per germline, CDR1 MNHEY and CDR2 SVGEGT. V dropped 2 bases and J dropped 0 bases, with 13 bases sitting between them. Source: PBMCs from blood, taken about 5 days after vaccination. The rearrangement links TRBV6-2 or TRBV6-3 to TRBJ2-5, with TRBD2 as a possible D gene (6 bases). This TCR came from a man in his fifties or sixties who received an inactivated influenza vaccine. In DNA form, the CDR3 reads TGTGCCAGCAGTTACGTTACAGGAGGGTACCAAGAGACCCAGTACTTC. Protein product: CASSYVTGGYQETQYF.